The 24 T cell receptor beta chains below were found in one sample sequenced in a study of preoperative IRX-2 immunotherapy in early breast cancer. The treatment is: preoperative locoregional IRX-2 cytokine immunotherapy. Sequencing was performed with immunoSEQ multiplex PCR; in TCRdb, only in-frame clones are kept and a portion is missing. This table has around 95,000 clones, roughly 90% appearing once. The sequencing used tumor tissue, collected after IRX-2 immunotherapy. These receptors were taken from a human donor with breast cancer.

The chain uses TRBV14 and TRBJ2-1, with a tentative D call TRBD2 (5 bases). V was clipped by 5 bases and J by 9 bases, with 14 bases between them. CDR3 size: 13 residues. Germline V gives CDR1 SGHDN, CDR2 FVKESK. CDR3: CASSYYTRGEQFF. The CDR3 DNA sequence: TGTGCCAGCAGCTACTACACCCGGGGTGAGCAGTTCTTC. The full variable domain, with the rest looked up from reference TRBV14 and TRBJ2-1, is EAGVTQFPSHSVIEKGQTVTLRCDPISGHDNLYWYRRVMGKEIKFLLHFVKESKQDESGMPNNRFLAERTGGTYSTLKVQPAELEDSGVYFCASSYYTRGEQFFGPGTRLTVL.

The rearrangement uses TRBV28 and TRBJ1-5; TRBD1 agrees at 9 bases. Germline CDR1 and CDR2: MDHEN and SYDVKM. V trimming: 5 bases; J trimming: 4 bases; junction bases outside the gene matches: 6. CDR3 length: 15 amino acids. Written as DNA, the CDR3 is TGTGCCAGCAGTCGGCCGGGACAGGGTAATCAGCCCCAGCATTTT. Amino acids: CASSRPGQGNQPQHF.

The chain joins TRBV6-7 to TRBJ1-5; D gene ambiguous. TRBV6-7 is designated an ORF whose function remains uncertain. This CDR3 region has 14 residues. Trimming cost V 3 bases and J 0 bases, with 6 bases left between them. In DNA, the CDR3 is TGTGCCAGCAGTTATTTGGTTAGCAATCAGCCCCAGCATTTT. This sequence encodes CASSYLVSNQPQHF.

The gene calls are TRBV19 and TRBJ1-5, with 9 bases fitting TRBD1. The CDR3 spans 16 residues. Germline CDR1 reads LNHDA; CDR2 reads SQIVND (reference sequence). V gave up 8 bases and J gave up 3 bases; unmatched junction bases: 11. The DNA of the CDR3 is TGTGCCAGTCGAATTGGGGGGACAGGGATCAATCAGCCCCAGCATTTT. It codes for CASRIGGTGINQPQHF.

This clone was observed a single time. V gene TRBV6-8 combines with J gene TRBJ1-2, with D possibly matching TRBD1 (5 bases). Trimming took off 4 bases at V and 4 bases at J, with 10 bases between the two ends. The germline CDR1 and CDR2 sequences are MNHGY and SAAAGT. The CDR3 has 13 amino acids. DNA of the CDR3: TGTGCCAGCAGTTTGGACATAGCCTATGGCTACACCTTC. Translation gives CASSLDIAYGYTF.

This rearrangement joins TRBV7-1 to TRBJ1-1; D gene uncertain. TRBV7-1 is an open reading frame, and its role is uncertain. The germline V and J ends were trimmed by 4 bases and 1 base, with 7 bases remaining between them. This CDR3 is built from 13 residues. CDR3: CASSLTSNTEAFF. The CDR3 DNA is TGTGCCAGCAGCTTAACGTCGAACACTGAAGCTTTCTTT.

The chain recombines TRBV5-1 with TRBJ2-2, with 9 bases aligning to TRBD1. With V trimmed by 4 bases and J by 3 bases, 4 bases remained unmatched. Per germline, CDR1 SGHRS and CDR2 YFSETQ. The CDR3 extends over 15 amino acids. Written as DNA, the CDR3 is TGCGCCAGCAGCAGGGGGACAGGGTACACCGGGGAGCTGTTTTTT. Its protein is CASSRGTGYTGELFF.

The chain links TRBV29-1 to TRBJ2-1; 8 bases match TRBD1. V trimming: 3 bases; J trimming: 0 bases; junction bases outside the gene matches: 10. Germline V gene lookup returns CDR1 SQVTM and CDR2 ANQGSEA. There are 17 residues in the CDR3. As DNA, the CDR3 is TGCAGCGTTGAGGATGACAGGGGAATGAGCTCCTACAATGAGCAGTTCTTC. Amino acid sequence: CSVEDDRGMSSYNEQFF.

The chain recombines TRBV6-8 with TRBJ2-3; unclear D gene. Trimming cost V 4 bases and J 1 base, with 9 bases left between them. The CDR3 has 14 amino acids. The germline gives CDR1 MNHGY, CDR2 SAAAGT. CDR3 DNA: TGTGCCAGCAGTTCGCCGACTCGCACAGATACGCAGTATTTT. Protein sequence: CASSSPTRTDTQYF.

V usage is TRBV14 and J usage is TRBJ2-1; 11 bases fit TRBD2. J gave up 6 bases and V 1 base, and 2 bases lay outside the gene matches. CDR1 is SGHDN and CDR2 is FVKESK in the germline V gene. The CDR3 runs 15 residues. The CDR3 protein is CASSQVGLAANEQFF. CDR3 in DNA: TGTGCCAGCAGCCAAGTGGGACTAGCGGCCAATGAGCAGTTCTTC.

The chain links TRBV6-7 to TRBJ2-1, with 12 nucleotides matching TRBD2. TRBV6-7 is designated an ORF whose function remains uncertain. This CDR3 has 15 residues. V was clipped by 6 bases and J by 2 bases; unmatched bases: 2. This CDR3 reads CASRRLAGAYNEQFF. The DNA for the CDR3 is TGTGCCAGCAGGAGACTAGCGGGAGCCTACAATGAGCAGTTCTTC.

CDR3 protein: CASSDSSGRQYEQFF. In DNA, the CDR3 is TGCGCCAGCAGTGATTCTAGCGGGAGACAATATGAGCAGTTCTTC. V gene TRBV10-2 combines with J gene TRBJ2-1, with 10 nucleotides matching TRBD2. The ends lost 3 bases at V and 8 bases at J; junction bases unmatched: 7. The germline V gene encodes CDR1 WSHSY and CDR2 SAAADI. This CDR3 has 15 residues.

The chain recombines TRBV29-1 with TRBJ1-4, with D possibly TRBD1 on 6 matching bases. The V end was cut by 4 bases, the J end by 5 bases, with 14 bases between. The CDR3 runs 14 residues. Germline assignment: CDR1 SQVTM and CDR2 ANQGSEA. The CDR3 loop is CSVGTGRGNEKLFF. Here the CDR3 DNA reads TGCAGCGTTGGTACAGGGAGAGGGAATGAAAAACTGTTTTTT.

The sample holds one count of this clone. The rearrangement uses TRBV19 and TRBJ1-1, with D possibly being TRBD1 (6 bases). CDR1 and CDR2 from the germline V gene are LNHDA and SQIVND (reference sequence). V was shortened by 7 bases and J by 0 bases, with 15 bases between the two germline ends. There are 15 residues in the CDR3. DNA for the CDR3: TGTGCCAGTACAAGTCGGACAGATCTGAACACTGAAGCTTTCTTT. This encodes CASTSRTDLNTEAFF.

This clone has a single count. This chain links TRBV7-6 with TRBJ1-6; 10 bases are shared with TRBD1. The J segment lost 7 bases and the V segment lost 5 bases, leaving 5 bases of the junction unmatched. The CDR3 has 15 amino acids. Per germline, CDR1 SGHVS and CDR2 FNYEAQ. The CDR3 DNA sequence: TGTGCCAGCAGCAGAGGACAGGGGGGAAATTCACCCCTCCACTTT. Encoded protein: CASSRGQGGNSPLHF.

This clone occurred a few times. In nucleotides, the CDR3 is TGTGCCAGCAGGGCATCAGGGGCCAACGTCCTGACTTTC. This gives the protein CASRASGANVLTF. V and J are TRBV6-8 and TRBJ2-6; D is undetermined. The germline V gene encodes CDR1 MNHGY and CDR2 SAAAGT. Trimming removed 6 bases at V and 4 bases at J, with 7 bases between. The CDR3 totals 13 residues.

The CDR3 reads CASSPQNADISPLHF. The DNA for the CDR3 is TGCGCCAGCAGCCCCCAGAACGCGGACATTTCACCCCTCCACTTT. The chain joins TRBV5-1 to TRBJ1-6; D is perhaps TRBD1 (5 bases). V was trimmed by 4 bases and J by 9 bases, leaving 17 bases between them. Per germline, CDR1 SGHRS and CDR2 YFSETQ. The CDR3 loop spans 15 amino acids.

The rearrangement links TRBV5-1 to TRBJ2-1; possibly TRBD1 or TRBD2 for D (6 bases each). Germline V gene lookup returns CDR1 SGHRS and CDR2 YFSETQ. Trimming shortened V by 4 bases and J by 8 bases, and 25 bases separated the two germline ends. The CDR3 has 17 residues. CDR3 sequence reads: CASSPPGGSMNSDEQFF. The CDR3 bases are TGCGCCAGCAGCCCCCCCGGGGGCAGCATGAATAGTGATGAGCAGTTCTTC.

This CDR3 is CASSFRRTNYGYTF. The CDR3 nucleotides are TGTGCCAGCAGTTTCCGGCGGACCAACTATGGCTACACCTTC. The rearrangement uses TRBV28 and TRBJ1-2; D is unresolved. The germline gives CDR1 MDHEN, CDR2 SYDVKM. The ends were cut back, 3 bases at V and 2 bases at J, with 10 bases in the middle. The CDR3 runs 14 residues.

The chain employs TRBV1 and TRBJ2-7. TRBV1 is shown as a pseudogene. There are 13 residues in the CDR3. CDR3 bases: TGCGCCAGCAGCCAAGAAATCCGTGGGGAGCAGTACTTC. The encoded protein is CASSQEIRGEQYF.

The gene calls are TRBV19 and TRBJ1-1; 9 bases align to TRBD1. CDR1 LNHDA and CDR2 SQIVND come from the germline V gene (reference sequence). V was pared by 5 bases and J by 1 base, with 2 bases of the junction left unmatched. The CDR3 is 14 amino acids. The CDR3 loop reads CASSSTGGNTEAFF. Written as DNA, the CDR3 is TGTGCCAGTAGTTCGACAGGGGGGAACACTGAAGCTTTCTTT.

On this clone: Other nucleotide sequences in the sample specify the same CDR3. The chain combines TRBV5-1 with TRBJ1-1; D is possibly TRBD1 (5 bases). V lost 4 bases to trimming and J lost 1 base, with 11 bases between them. This CDR3 comprises 14 residues. Germline V gene sequence: CDR1 SGHRS, CDR2 YFSETQ. The CDR3 region is CASSPGTGNTEAFF. DNA of the CDR3: TGCGCCAGCAGCCCAGGGACGGGGAACACTGAAGCTTTCTTT.

As to this clone: One end of the junction does not line up with germline, which may come from a read error. CDR3: CAISGQGSYEQYF. The CDR3 bases are TGTGCCATCAGTGGACAGGGGTCCTACGAGCAGTACTTC. V gene TRBV6-8 combines with J gene TRBJ2-7; 9 bases match TRBD1. Germline CDR1 and CDR2: MNHGY and SAAAGT. The CDR3 consists of 13 residues.

The V call is TRBV5-1, the J call TRBJ1-5, with TRBD1 matching over 8 bases. The J segment lost 7 bases and the V segment lost 0 bases, leaving 6 bases of the junction unmatched. Germline assignment: CDR1 SGHRS and CDR2 YFSETQ. The CDR3 sequence is 15 residues long. CDR3 loop: CASSLVSGGEQPQHF. CDR3 in DNA: TGCGCCAGCAGCTTGGTATCAGGGGGCGAACAGCCCCAGCATTTT.